This entry lists 6 T cell receptor beta chains sequenced from one sample in a study of blood T cell repertoires in COVID-19 (TCRdb year 2020). The receptor library was made with the immunoSEQ multiplex PCR assay. The immuneACCESS repertoire file appears here via TCRdb, limited to in-frame rearrangements. These files lack a portion of the clones; in checked studies, under half of the deficit traces to unresolved V genes, and the cause of the others is not known. This sample comprises some 150,000 clones, 70% to 90% of them detected only once. Of the sample, over 8% is held by the ten largest clones. Sequencing was performed on peripheral blood. The origin of the receptors is a woman aged 60-75 years with acute or convalescent COVID-19.

This sequence joins TRBV19 and TRBJ1-3, with 7 bases fitting TRBD1. Per the germline V gene, CDR1 is LNHDA and CDR2 is SQIVND (reference sequence). CDR3 size: 17 residues. The V segment lost 3 bases and the J segment 9 bases; nucleotides outside the gene matches: 17. The CDR3 sequence: CASSMGTVRLPGGTIYF. Here the CDR3 DNA reads TGTGCCAGTAGTATGGGGACAGTCAGGCTTCCCGGAGGCACCATATATTTT.

V is TRBV5-1 and J is TRBJ1-2; D call uncertain. Looked up from germline, CDR1 is SGHRS and CDR2 is YFSETQ. This CDR3 region has 14 residues. Trimming cost V 4 bases and J 4 bases, with 14 bases left between them. The CDR3 here is CASSPSPGTYGYTF. For the CDR3, the DNA is TGCGCCAGCAGCCCGTCCCCGGGTACCTATGGCTACACCTTC.

The chain carries TRBV2 and TRBJ1-6, with TRBD1 as a possible D gene (5 bases). Germline V gives CDR1 SNHLY, CDR2 FYNNEI. This CDR3 has 15 residues. The V end was cut by 7 bases, the J end by 4 bases, with 14 bases between. Written as DNA, the CDR3 is TGTGCCAGCACTGGGGGAGGGCCTTATAATTCACCCCTCCACTTT. Protein: CASTGGGPYNSPLHF.

The gene calls are TRBV7-8 and TRBJ2-1, with 11 bases identical to TRBD2. Germline CDR1 and CDR2: SGHVS and FQNEAQ. This CDR3 contains 16 residues. Unmatched junction bases numbered 2, after V lost 2 bases and J lost 2 bases. CDR3 region: CASSLRLAGTYNEQFF. The CDR3, as DNA: TGTGCCAGCAGCTTAAGACTAGCGGGGACCTACAATGAGCAGTTCTTC.

The rearrangement links TRBV11-3 to TRBJ2-7; 8 nucleotides agree with TRBD2. Germline CDR1 reads SGHNT; CDR2 reads YENEEA. The CDR3 has 16 residues. With V trimmed by 5 bases and J by 1 base, 10 bases remained unmatched. The CDR3 loop is CASSPRTQRGSYEQYF. As DNA, the CDR3 is TGTGCCAGCAGCCCCAGGACCCAGCGGGGGTCCTACGAGCAGTACTTC.

This chain uses TRBV21-1 with TRBJ1-1; no check of the table's D call, TRBD1, against the DNA was made. TRBV21-1 is listed as a pseudogene. The CDR3 loop spans 15 amino acids. DNA of the CDR3: TGTGCCAGCAGCAAAGGCCAGGGTCCGAACACTGAAGCTTTCTTT. Translated, it gives CASSKGQGPNTEAFF.